These 25 T cell receptor beta chains originate from one sample sequenced in a study of vaccination and CD4 T cells after COVID-19. The treatment denotes: roughly nine-day PBMC culture with coronavirus spike peptide pools or control peptides (ViraFEST assay). Harvesting of the unexposed donor's CD4+ T cells predated the COVID-19 pandemic (2011-2018). The study sequenced cultured CD4+ T cell DNA using the Oncomine TCR Beta short-read assay. TCRdb fed the PCR reads into MiXCR, producing one record per CDR3 protein. Among fewer than 10,000 distinct CDR3 sequences listed, 30% to 40% were seen once. Antigens of these TCRs are unknown. Specimen: CD4+ T cells from blood, cultured in vitro. The origin of the receptors is a human donor in good health.

This clonotype was observed once. This rearrangement joins TRBV19 to TRBJ2-1; 10 positions match TRBD1. The ends lost 3 bases at V and 7 bases at J; junction bases unmatched: 6. CDR3 length: 15 amino acids. The germline V gene has CDR1 LNHDA and CDR2 SQIVND (reference sequence). CDR3 nucleotides: TGTGCCAGTAGTATCGACAGGGGGCTTAGGAATGAGCAGTTCTTC. Its protein product is CASSIDRGLRNEQFF.

The chain couples TRBV2 to TRBJ2-7; D perhaps matches TRBD1 (6 bases). V was trimmed by 5 bases and J by 3 bases, leaving 14 bases between them. The CDR3 has 14 residues. CDR1 and CDR2 from the germline V gene are SNHLY and FYNNEI. CDR3 nucleotide sequence: TGTGCCAGCAGTACCTGGGACATCCGCTACGAGCAGTACTTC. This sequence encodes CASSTWDIRYEQYF.

This chain uses TRBV5-4 with TRBJ2-7; D not resolved. Germline V gene sequence: CDR1 SGHNT, CDR2 YYREEE (reference sequence). Trimming left V 3 bases short and J 0 bases short, with 4 bases between. The CDR3 spans 12 residues. The CDR3 loop reads CASSSNSYEQYF. In DNA form, the CDR3 reads TGTGCCAGCAGCTCTAACTCCTACGAGCAGTACTTC.

The gene calls are TRBV9 and TRBJ1-1; the D is unclear. Germline-derived CDR1 and CDR2 are SGDLS and YYNGEE. CDR3 size: 14 residues. V was trimmed by 5 bases and J by 5 bases, leaving 16 bases between them. The CDR3 sequence: CASRPLRVGTEAFF. As DNA, the CDR3 is TGTGCCAGCAGGCCCCTGCGGGTGGGGACTGAAGCTTTCTTT.

The rearrangement joins TRBV10-3 to TRBJ2-7; 12 bases map to TRBD2. The CDR3 consists of 16 residues. Germline V gene data show CDR1 as ENHRY and CDR2 as SYGVKD. The V and J ends lost 3 bases and 3 bases, in that order; junction bases with no gene match: 6. This CDR3 reads CAISDRTSGNYYEQYF. The CDR3 region has the DNA TGTGCCATCAGTGATCGGACTAGCGGGAACTACTACGAGCAGTACTTC.

This clonotype was counted a few times. This chain uses TRBV27 with TRBJ1-1; D is unresolved. The V gene lost 6 bases and the J gene lost 9 bases, with 11 bases spanning the gap. Germline V gives CDR1 MNHEY, CDR2 SMNVEV (reference sequence). CDR3 size: 11 residues. CDR3 region: CASRDRIQAFF. Here the CDR3 DNA reads TGTGCCAGCAGGGATCGAATTCAAGCTTTCTTT.

This clonotype was seen a handful of times. The rearrangement links TRBV7-2 to TRBJ2-5; 12 bases fit TRBD2. Germline values: CDR1 SGHTA, CDR2 FQGNSA. Trimming took 2 bases from V and 1 from J; bases not matched to a gene: 2. This CDR3 comprises 16 residues. CDR3 sequence reads: CASSLLGLAGQETQYF. The CDR3, as DNA: TGTGCCAGCAGCTTATTGGGACTAGCGGGCCAAGAGACCCAGTACTTC.

This chain joins TRBV29-1 and TRBJ1-2, with TRBD1 identical over 9 bases. V lost 5 bases, J lost 8 bases, and 6 bases stayed unmatched. This CDR3 has 12 amino acids. CDR1 and CDR2 (germline): SQVTM, ANQGSEA. The CDR3 spells CSVTTGGVGYTF. As DNA, the CDR3 is TGCAGCGTTACCACAGGGGGCGTAGGCTACACCTTC.

This clonotype was found a few times. The chain uses TRBV20-1 and TRBJ1-2; 10 bases are a match to TRBD1. The CDR3 covers 15 residues. Germline V gene data show CDR1 as DFQATT and CDR2 as SNEGSKA (reference sequence). V lost 5 bases, J lost 2 bases, and 8 bases stayed unmatched. CDR3: CSALNPGQGNYGYTF. CDR3 DNA: TGCAGTGCTCTCAACCCGGGACAGGGGAACTATGGCTACACCTTC.

This clonotype was picked up a small number of times. This sequence joins TRBV12-3 or TRBV12-4 and TRBJ1-2; tentative D call: TRBD1 (6 bases). The CDR3 contains 12 residues. V lost 6 bases to trimming and J lost 6 bases, with 11 bases between them. Here the CDR3 reads CASSGTPDGYTF. For the CDR3, the DNA is TGTGCCAGCAGCGGGACACCGGATGGCTACACCTTC.

On this clonotype itself: At one boundary the junction diverges from the germline segment, which might be a read error. This rearrangement joins TRBV20-1 to TRBJ2-3, with D perhaps matching TRBD2 (6 bases). Germline CDR1 is DFQATT and CDR2 is SNEGSKA (reference sequence). The CDR3 is 16 amino acids. As DNA, the CDR3 is TGCAGTGCTAGAGATCGCGCCGGGAGTGTCACAGATACGCGGTATTTT. Translation gives CSARDRAGSVTDTRYF.

J is TRBJ1-1 and V is TRBV19, with D hard to call. The CDR3 is 14 amino acids. Trimming took off 7 bases at V and 3 bases at J, with 15 bases between the two ends. Per germline, CDR1 LNHDA and CDR2 SQIVND (reference sequence). CDR3: CASIEAGRYTEAFF. CDR3 DNA: TGTGCCAGTATCGAGGCTGGTAGGTACACTGAAGCTTTCTTT.

This clonotype was seen a few times. The chain combines TRBV10-2 with TRBJ1-1; D unresolved. The germline V gene encodes CDR1 WSHSY and CDR2 SAAADI. The CDR3 length is 14 residues. With 3 bases removed from V and 1 base from J, the gap between germline ends came to 9 bases. The CDR3 sequence: CASSDWQQNTEAFF. The CDR3 DNA sequence: TGCGCCAGCAGTGATTGGCAGCAGAACACTGAAGCTTTCTTT.

Concerning this clonotype itself: A much larger clone is a single base away; this may be a read error. The J gene is TRBJ2-7, the V gene TRBV6-2 or TRBV6-3; 11 nucleotides match TRBD1. Per the germline V gene, CDR1 is MNHEY and CDR2 is SVGEGT. CDR3 size: 15 residues. CDR3 DNA sequence: TGTGTCAGCAGGACCCAGGGACAGGGGGCCTACGAGCAGTACTTC. Its translation: CVSRTQGQGAYEQYF.

V gene TRBV7-8 combines with J gene TRBJ1-2, with a possible D match to TRBD1 (6 bases). CDR1 is SGHVS, CDR2 FQNEAQ, per germline. The ends were cut back, 2 bases at V and 2 bases at J, with 15 bases in the middle. CDR3 length: 16 amino acids. CDR3 loop: CASSLISGGLNYGYTF. The DNA for the CDR3 is TGTGCCAGCAGCTTAATATCCGGGGGGCTAAACTATGGCTACACCTTC.

The rearrangement links TRBV5-1 to TRBJ1-2; no clear D gene. The CDR3 runs to 14 residues. Germline loops: CDR1 SGHRS, CDR2 YFSETQ. V lost 5 bases, J lost 2 bases, and 13 bases lay in between. The CDR3 DNA reads as TGCGCCAGCAGACCAATTACAGAGAACTATGGCTACACCTTC. Translating it yields CASRPITENYGYTF.

The CDR3 DNA is TGTGCCTGGAGTGGCTTCACTAGCGCCAGCTACGAGCAGTACTTC. It translates to CAWSGFTSASYEQYF. The gene calls are TRBV30 and TRBJ2-7; the match to TRBD2 covers 7 bases. J gave up 3 bases and V 1 base, and 9 bases lay outside the gene matches. Germline CDR1 reads GTSNPN; CDR2 reads SVGIG (reference sequence). The CDR3 runs to 15 residues. Full variable domain (rest looked up from reference TRBV30 and TRBJ2-7): SQTIHQWPATLVQPVGSPLSLECTVEGTSNPNLYWYRQAAGRGLQLLFYSVGIGQISSEVPQNLSASRPQDRQFILSSKKLLLSDSGFYLCAWSGFTSASYEQYFGPGTRLTVT.

This clonotype occurred a few times. The rearrangement uses TRBV12-3 or TRBV12-4 and TRBJ2-7; D remains unclear. The CDR3 sequence is 14 residues long. The V and J ends lost 3 bases and 0 bases respectively, with 9 bases between them. In DNA, the CDR3 is TGTGCCAGCAGTTTCGAAGTGGGCTCCTACGAGCAGTACTTC. Translated, it gives CASSFEVGSYEQYF.

Only a few counts were recorded for this clonotype. The rearrangement joins TRBV10-3 to TRBJ2-2; 9 nucleotides agree with TRBD2. The germline gives CDR1 ENHRY, CDR2 SYGVKD. J gave up 4 bases and V 6 bases, and 6 bases lay outside the gene matches. This CDR3 has 15 amino acids. The CDR3 DNA reads as TGTGCCATCAGGCCCGATAGCGGGAGCACCGGGGAGCTGTTTTTT. Translation: CAIRPDSGSTGELFF.

The chain uses TRBV7-9 and TRBJ2-7, with 7 bases lining up with TRBD2. The CDR3 is made up of 18 amino acids. Germline CDR1 is SEHNR and CDR2 is FQNEAQ (reference sequence). The J segment lost 0 bases and the V segment lost 4 bases, leaving 15 bases of the junction unmatched. The CDR3 bases are TGTGCCAGCAGCTCAGGGAAACCTGGGAGGGTCTTCTCCTACGAGCAGTACTTC. Its translation is CASSSGKPGRVFSYEQYF.

V is TRBV4-1 and J is TRBJ1-1; 8 bases agree with TRBD1. Germline loops: CDR1 MGHRA, CDR2 YSYEKL. There are 14 residues in the CDR3. With 0 bases clipped from V and 8 bases from J, the junction kept 5 bases outside the gene matches. CDR3 bases: TGCGCCAGCAGCCAAGAGGACAGGGCAAACGAAGCTTTCTTT. Amino acid sequence: CASSQEDRANEAFF.

The chain has TRBV14 and TRBJ1-2; 7 nucleotides line up with TRBD1. The J segment lost 6 bases and the V segment lost 2 bases, leaving 15 bases of the junction unmatched. Per germline, CDR1 SGHDN and CDR2 FVKESK. CDR3 length: 17 amino acids. CDR3 loop: CASSQTTGRPILDGYTF. The CDR3 DNA follows: TGTGCCAGCAGCCAAACGACAGGGAGACCTATTTTGGATGGCTACACCTTC.

CDR3 in amino acids: CASTPAPQAGANVLTF. The CDR3 DNA is TGCGCCAGCACCCCGGCCCCTCAAGCTGGGGCCAACGTCCTGACTTTC. This chain joins TRBV5-1 and TRBJ2-6; D not resolved. CDR3 length: 16 residues. Trimming removed 6 bases at V and 2 bases at J, with 15 bases between. Germline V gene sequence: CDR1 SGHRS, CDR2 YFSETQ.

This chain joins TRBV6-1 and TRBJ1-4; no definite D call. The length of the CDR3 is 12 residues. Trimming took off 2 bases at V and 6 bases at J, with 4 bases between the two ends. In germline, CDR1 is MNHNS, CDR2 SASEGT. The CDR3 DNA reads as TGTGCCAGCAGTGAACTTCATGAAAAACTGTTTTTT. As protein: CASSELHEKLFF.

This clonotype showed up just a few times. This chain connects TRBV5-4 to TRBJ2-7; D is tentatively TRBD1 or TRBD2 (5 bases each). The CDR3 spans 14 residues. V was pared by 4 bases and J by 1 base, with 12 bases between. The germline CDR1 and CDR2 sequences are SGHNT and YYREEE (reference sequence). The CDR3 sequence: CASSRRDGSYEQYF. The CDR3 bases are TGTGCCAGCAGCCGTAGGGACGGTTCCTACGAGCAGTACTTC.